This T cell receptor (beta chain) was observed in a study of cytomegalovirus exposure and HLA in healthy donors. At the level of the study: Inside one of the first data releases sat around 80 million unique TCRs taken from HLA-typed donors. Membership in the Caucasian-associated ancestry cluster was found for 75% to 90% of nearly 400 genotyped donors. General observations from the study: An analysis was carried out at a later point. It showed that HLA-associated TCR beta chains were more clonally expanded than equally common non-associated chains.

PCR was performed using 60 Vbeta and 13 Jbeta primers. The data were produced by immunoSEQ multiplex PCR, yet TCRdb's version contains in-frame clones alone and is incomplete. The sample holds around 220,000 clones; about 79% are singletons and the top ten take 1.5% to 2%. The CDR3 loop spans 13 amino acids. The germline gives CDR1 SEHNR, CDR2 FQNEAQ (reference sequence). V lost 5 bases, J lost 5 bases, and 11 bases lay in between. In the case of this clone: Its antigen remains unknown.

V usage is TRBV7-9 and J usage is TRBJ2-3; no clear D. Source material: PBMCs. This clonotype originated in a man aged 18 to 29 in good health and CMV-seronegative. CDR3 nucleotides: TGTGCCAGCAGCCCAGCGATCCAAGATACGCAGTATTTT. It specifies CASSPAIQDTQYF.